The 32 T cell receptor beta chains reported below all come from one sample, sequenced in a study of T-cell memory formation after mild COVID-19. TCRdb fed the 5' RACE reads into MiXCR, producing one record per CDR3 protein. In the table there are some 270,000 distinct CDR3 sequences, 15% to 17% of which are singletons. The material sequenced was PBMCs or a T cell subset sorted from them (not recorded which). These TCRs come from an adult woman who had mild COVID-19 (a few samples of this study predate the infection). Cell type and time point are not known.

The J gene is TRBJ2-7, the V gene TRBV6-5; D is perhaps TRBD1 (6 bases). Trimming removed 6 bases at V and 0 bases at J, with 12 bases between. This CDR3 is 14 amino acids long. Germline V CDR1 and CDR2: MNHEY, SVGAGI. The CDR3 is CASRKDRSSYEQYF. The CDR3 nucleotides read TGTGCCAGCAGAAAAGACAGGAGCTCCTACGAGCAGTACTTC.

There are a few counts of this clonotype. The chain carries TRBV24-1 and TRBJ2-5; 7 positions match TRBD1. CDR3 size: 13 residues. Germline V gives CDR1 KGHDR, CDR2 SFDVKD. With V trimmed by 6 bases and J by 4 bases, 4 bases remained unmatched. CDR3 nucleotide sequence: TGTGCCACCAGTACAGGGGTAGGAGAGACCCAGTACTTC. Translation gives CATSTGVGETQYF.

This clonotype came up a few times. In DNA, the CDR3 is TGCGCCAGCAGCCCCCAACCGGGACAGGACTCCTACGAGCAGTACTTC. It translates to CASSPQPGQDSYEQYF. J is TRBJ2-7 and V is TRBV5-1; 8 nucleotides line up with TRBD1. V shed 4 bases, J shed 0 bases, and the junction held 9 bases outside the gene matches. Germline lookup yields CDR1 SGHRS and CDR2 YFSETQ. The CDR3 totals 16 residues.

This clonotype was counted a few times. J is TRBJ1-3 and V is TRBV11-2, with TRBD1 identical over 7 bases. The trim removed 4 bases at V and 0 bases at J, leaving 3 bases unmatched. This CDR3 is built from 15 residues. Germline V gene lookup returns CDR1 SGHAT and CDR2 FQNNGV. CDR3 DNA: TGTGCCAGCAGCTCCCGGGACAGCTCTGGAAACACCATATATTTT. It encodes CASSSRDSSGNTIYF.

This clonotype was seen at least ten times. The CDR3 nucleotides are TGTGCCAGCTCACCACTGACTAGCGGGAGCTCCTACAATGAGCAGTTCTTC. Translation gives CASSPLTSGSSYNEQFF. The rearrangement joins TRBV18 to TRBJ2-1; 12 nucleotides line up with TRBD2. The CDR3 totals 17 residues. The V gene end was trimmed by 1 base and the J gene end by 0 bases; junction bases not matched to a gene: 1. Germline assignment: CDR1 KGHSH and CDR2 LQKENI.

J is TRBJ2-7 and V is TRBV6-1; the match to TRBD1 covers 7 bases. V lost 4 bases to trimming and J lost 5 bases; unmatched junction nucleotides: 14. Per the germline V gene, CDR1 is MNHNS and CDR2 is SASEGT. CDR3 size: 16 residues. The CDR3 DNA sequence: TGTGCCAGCAGTGGGATACAGTTAGGGGGCGTCGACGAGCAGTACTTC. Protein product: CASSGIQLGGVDEQYF.

This clonotype was observed a handful of times. The chain is built from TRBV7-2 and TRBJ2-4; 8 nucleotides agree with TRBD2. The J segment lost 3 bases and the V segment lost 8 bases, leaving 6 bases of the junction unmatched. Germline V gives CDR1 SGHTA, CDR2 FQGNSA. This CDR3 is 14 amino acids long. Here the CDR3 reads CASRRGGDKNIQYF. The CDR3 nucleotides are TGTGCCAGCCGTCGGGGGGGGGACAAAAACATTCAGTACTTC.

The V and J genes are TRBV2 and TRBJ2-1, with D tentatively TRBD1 or TRBD2 (5 bases each). The germline V and J ends were trimmed by 10 bases and 0 bases, with 16 bases remaining between them. The CDR3 extends over 15 amino acids. Germline CDR1 SNHLY, CDR2 FYNNEI. The CDR3 sequence: CATGDGPSSYNEQFF. CDR3 in DNA: TGTGCCACTGGGGACGGGCCGAGCTCCTACAATGAGCAGTTCTTC.

This clonotype was picked up a small number of times. The rearrangement joins TRBV12-3 or TRBV12-4 to TRBJ1-3; 7 bases are a match to TRBD1. This CDR3 spans 15 amino acids. The V segment lost 7 bases and the J segment 0 bases; nucleotides outside the gene matches: 6. This chain's CDR3 is CASTMDRSSGNTIYF. CDR3 DNA: TGTGCCAGCACCATGGACAGGAGCTCTGGAAACACCATATATTTT.

This CDR3 is CASSPRDRGSNEQFF. CDR3 nucleotide sequence: TGTGCCAGCAGCCCCCGGGACAGGGGGAGTAATGAGCAGTTCTTC. The rearrangement joins TRBV9 to TRBJ2-1; TRBD1 agrees at 11 bases. V dropped 4 bases and J dropped 7; count of bases not matched to a gene: 7. Per germline, CDR1 SGDLS and CDR2 YYNGEE. CDR3 length: 15 residues.

This clonotype was seen many times. J is TRBJ2-1 and V is TRBV5-1; 13 bases match TRBD2. The CDR3 is made up of 17 amino acids. Germline V gene lookup returns CDR1 SGHRS and CDR2 YFSETQ. V was pared by 3 bases and J by 8 bases, with 11 bases of the junction left unmatched. The CDR3 loop reads CASSSFTSGGARDEQFF. The CDR3 region has the DNA TGCGCCAGCAGCTCCTTCACTAGCGGGGGGGCCCGGGATGAGCAGTTCTTC.

This clonotype was counted between two and nine times. J is TRBJ1-5 and V is TRBV12-3 or TRBV12-4; D gene uncertain. V dropped 9 bases and J dropped 1 base, with 13 bases sitting between them. The CDR3 runs to 14 residues. Written as DNA, the CDR3 is TGTGCCAGTAAAAACGCGTTCAGCAATCAGCCCCAGCATTTT. Amino acid sequence: CASKNAFSNQPQHF.

This chain links TRBV5-1 with TRBJ2-1; TRBD1 matches at 11 bases. V dropped 5 bases and J dropped 8; count of bases not matched to a gene: 9. The CDR3 loop spans 15 amino acids. Germline lookup yields CDR1 SGHRS and CDR2 YFSETQ. In DNA form, the CDR3 reads TGCGCCAGCAGTCCGGACAGGGGGCGCTTGCATGAGCAGTTCTTC. Translation: CASSPDRGRLHEQFF.

The genes are TRBV7-3 and TRBJ2-1, with D possibly being TRBD2 (6 bases). Trimming left V 4 bases short and J 10 bases short, with 23 bases between. The CDR3 length is 16 residues. In germline, CDR1 is SGHTA, CDR2 FQGTGA. The CDR3 bases are TGTGCCAGCAGCTCCCGGGAGAAGGACCCCTCTAGGGAGCAGTTCTTC. This gives the protein CASSSREKDPSREQFF.

The rearrangement links TRBV4-1 to TRBJ2-5; D not resolved. Per germline, CDR1 MGHRA and CDR2 YSYEKL. The CDR3 loop spans 14 amino acids. V lost 4 bases to trimming and J lost 4 bases, with 13 bases between them. CDR3 nucleotides: TGCGCCAGCAGCCTTCCCGGGCGGTTAGAGACCCAGTACTTC. Encoded protein: CASSLPGRLETQYF.

The J gene is TRBJ1-2, the V gene TRBV7-2, with unresolved D. Trimming pared 4 bases from V and 6 bases from J, leaving 15 bases between. This CDR3 contains 14 residues. Germline assignment: CDR1 SGHTA and CDR2 FQGNSA. Written as DNA, the CDR3 is TGTGCCAGCAGCTCCCGGGCCATCCCGGATGGCTACACCTTC. Translation gives CASSSRAIPDGYTF.

The chain uses TRBV3-1 and TRBJ2-7; TRBD1 matches at 8 bases. CDR1 is LGHDT, CDR2 YNNKEL, per germline (reference sequence). V trimming: 0 bases; J trimming: 7 bases; junction bases outside the gene matches: 14. CDR3 size: 17 residues. The chain's CDR3 is CASSQEDRDSRKGEQYF. CDR3 bases: TGTGCCAGCAGCCAAGAGGACAGGGATTCCCGGAAGGGGGAGCAGTACTTC.

This clonotype has ten or more counts. The V call is TRBV12-3 or TRBV12-4, the J call TRBJ2-3; 7 positions match TRBD2. V dropped 6 bases and J dropped 0; count of bases not matched to a gene: 3. The CDR3 has 14 residues. Written as DNA, the CDR3 is TGTGCCAGCAGCTTTAGCGGGAGCACAGATACGCAGTATTTT. It codes for CASSFSGSTDTQYF.

This clonotype occurred a few times. V and J are TRBV12-3 or TRBV12-4 and TRBJ2-5; TRBD1 is a possible D gene (6 bases). V lost 3 bases, J lost 5 bases, and 10 bases lay in between. CDR3 length equals 13 residues. CDR3 in DNA: TGTGCCAGCAGTTTTTCCCAGGGGGAGACCCAGTACTTC. Encoded protein: CASSFSQGETQYF.

V is TRBV6-5 and J is TRBJ1-2, with unresolved D. V dropped 2 bases and J dropped 8 bases, with 18 bases sitting between them. Germline V lookup: CDR1 MNHEY, CDR2 SVGAGI. The CDR3 sequence is 15 residues long. CDR3 loop: CASSYRFVGVDGYTF. CDR3 coding DNA: TGTGCCAGCAGTTACCGGTTCGTCGGGGTGGACGGCTACACCTTC.

Only a few counts were recorded for this clonotype. V usage is TRBV5-5 and J usage is TRBJ2-1, with TRBD2 matching 9 bases. The CDR3 spans 18 residues. Losses at the gene ends were 6 bases for V and 4 bases for J; bases not matched to a gene: 17. CDR1 is SGHKS and CDR2 is YYEKEE in the germline V gene (reference sequence). CDR3 bases: TGTGCCAGCACCAGTAGGCCCAATCTAGCGGGGATTTACAATGAGCAGTTCTTC. It translates to CASTSRPNLAGIYNEQFF.

V usage is TRBV5-1 and J usage is TRBJ2-1, with 12 bases lining up with TRBD2. Germline CDR1 is SGHRS and CDR2 is YFSETQ. The CDR3 contains 16 residues. Losses at the gene ends were 0 bases for V and 12 bases for J; bases not matched to a gene: 10. Here the CDR3 DNA reads TGCGCCAGCAGCTTGGCGACTAGCGGGAGCGCGACTAGGCAGTTCTTC. Its translation: CASSLATSGSATRQFF.

This clonotype has a count of ten or more. The chain uses TRBV5-1 and TRBJ2-5, with D possibly matching TRBD2 (6 bases). Germline values: CDR1 SGHRS, CDR2 YFSETQ. The V and J ends lost 2 bases and 1 base respectively, with 12 bases between them. The CDR3 extends over 15 amino acids. Here the CDR3 DNA reads TGCGCCAGCAGCTTCCTCGGGGACTCCCAAGAGACCCAGTACTTC. Its translation: CASSFLGDSQETQYF.

The chain carries TRBV19 and TRBJ1-5; D is unresolved. CDR1 is LNHDA, CDR2 SQIVND, per germline (reference sequence). V shed 1 base and J shed 7 bases, with 8 bases lying between them. The CDR3 has 13 amino acids. This CDR3 reads CASSIGPRQPQHF. Written as DNA, the CDR3 is TGTGCCAGTAGTATAGGCCCCCGGCAGCCCCAGCATTTT.

The V and J genes are TRBV6-5 and TRBJ2-3; 10 bases agree with TRBD2. This CDR3 comprises 16 residues. V shed 2 bases and J 6 bases; nucleotides not matched to a gene: 8. Germline CDR1 reads MNHEY; CDR2 reads SVGAGI. DNA for the CDR3: TGTGCCAGCAGTTACGGGTCTAGCGGGAGAGGTGATACGCAGTATTTT. This sequence encodes CASSYGSSGRGDTQYF.

J is TRBJ1-5 and V is TRBV12-3 or TRBV12-4, with no clear D. CDR3 length equals 14 residues. Trimming stripped 5 bases from V and 4 bases from J, with 12 bases between. The CDR3 reads CASSDRELNQPQHF. The CDR3 DNA reads TGTGCCAGCAGTGACCGGGAACTTAATCAGCCCCAGCATTTT.

This chain uses TRBV4-1 with TRBJ1-1; D gene uncertain. Germline V gene sequence: CDR1 MGHRA, CDR2 YSYEKL. There are 16 residues in the CDR3. The V and J ends lost 0 bases and 0 bases respectively, with 11 bases between them. The chain's CDR3 is CASSQDSRMMNTEAFF. The CDR3, as DNA: TGCGCCAGCAGCCAAGATTCGCGGATGATGAACACTGAAGCTTTCTTT.

V and J are TRBV4-3 and TRBJ2-3; D may be TRBD1 or TRBD2 (5 bases each). The germline CDR1 and CDR2 sequences are LGHNA and YSLEER. CDR3 length: 18 amino acids. Trimming cost V 0 bases and J 3 bases, with 19 bases left between them. This CDR3 is CASSQEPAGTSMTDTQYF. DNA of the CDR3: TGCGCCAGCAGCCAAGAACCCGCCGGGACCTCAATGACAGATACGCAGTATTTT.

This clonotype turned up a few times. The chain couples TRBV12-3 or TRBV12-4 to TRBJ2-1; 7 bases align to TRBD2. The CDR3 is 13 residues long. V dropped 5 bases and J dropped 10; count of bases not matched to a gene: 8. CDR3 region: CASSPLPSGEQFF. CDR3 in DNA: TGTGCCAGCAGTCCGCTGCCTAGCGGAGAGCAGTTCTTC.

This chain links TRBV6-2 or TRBV6-3 with TRBJ1-6; D unclear. The germline gives CDR1 MNHEY, CDR2 SVGEGT. The CDR3 runs to 16 residues. V was cut by 7 bases and J by 10 bases, with 23 bases left in between. This CDR3 reads CASTSATLPLGSPLHF. CDR3 nucleotide sequence: TGTGCCAGCACCTCCGCGACACTACCTCTGGGATCACCCCTCCACTTT.

Only a few counts were recorded for this clonotype. The J gene is TRBJ1-6, the V gene TRBV7-9; the D is unclear. Germline CDR1 and CDR2: SEHNR and FQNEAQ (reference sequence). The CDR3 consists of 15 residues. V was cut by 5 bases and J by 7 bases, with 15 bases left in between. CDR3 sequence reads: CASSLASNPNSPLHF. The CDR3 DNA follows: TGTGCCAGCAGCCTCGCGTCCAACCCCAATTCACCCCTCCACTTT.

The chain links TRBV20-1 to TRBJ1-2; 10 bases match TRBD1. The V segment lost 3 bases and the J segment 6 bases; nucleotides outside the gene matches: 7. The CDR3 length is 14 residues. Germline CDR1 is DFQATT and CDR2 is SNEGSKA (reference sequence). CDR3 loop: CSASLGDRGHGYTF. In DNA, the CDR3 is TGCAGTGCTAGTCTGGGGGACAGGGGACATGGCTACACCTTC.